This T cell receptor beta chain appears in the sequencing data of a study of blood T cell repertoires in COVID-19. Participant-reported clinical history was the basis for cohort assignment. Using immunoSEQ multiplex PCR, the repertoire was profiled, and TCRdb retains in-frame clones only, with some absent. The table includes 210,000 or so clones, about 80% detected once. The source of this sequence is a man aged 55 to 69 who had recovered from COVID-19. Material: PBMCs or T cells enriched from blood (not recorded which).

CDR3 region: CSARRADTQYF. The DNA of the CDR3 is TGCAGTGCTAGGAGGGCAGATACGCAGTATTTT. The gene calls are TRBV20-1 and TRBJ2-3, with a weak D call TRBD2 (5 bases). The CDR3 has 11 amino acids. The V gene lost 3 bases and the J gene lost 4 bases, with 5 bases spanning the gap. Germline V gene data show CDR1 as DFQATT and CDR2 as SNEGSKA (reference sequence).